Below, one T cell receptor beta chain is given with its context. Its cognate antigen has yet to be identified. The input lacks base qualities; no much larger clone sits a single base away. These data belong to a study of shared clonotypes between healthy human individuals (TCRdb year 2020). Some background on the complete study: The cohort included three men and a couple of women between 18 and 49 years of age. Per donor, three plates each were used for CD4 naive and CD4 memory, two for CD8 naive, and one for CD8 memory. To estimate repertoire size and how much clonotype sharing occurs between individuals, the study deeply sequenced the blood TCR repertoires of about 5 healthy adults. To increase sequencing depth and limit assay-specific biases, TCR repertoire library preparation and sequencing were carried out by different laboratories using diverse techniques. Per donor, leukapheresis produced somewhere between about 0.94 and 9 billion PBMCs.

Using the deep immunoSEQ assay, TCR CDR3 regions were amplified from genomic DNA by multiplex PCR. Extracted genomic DNA from each cell subset was distributed evenly across all wells of several immunoSEQ 96-well plates, and each plate was treated as a replicate. For sorted subsets, roughly 200 ng of genomic DNA, equivalent to around 29,000 T cell genomes, went into each replicate PCR. Purified libraries were quantified with a Qubit 3.0 fluorometer, sized on a Bioanalyzer 2100, and re-quantified with the KAPA Library Quantification kit. Each immunoSEQ 96-well plate was sequenced on its own single-read 150-cycle Illumina NextSeq 550 flow cell. As for the authors' bioinformatics: Because the immunoSEQ output held only junctional sequences and lacked quality scores, the filtering could not match the filtering applied to full-length reads. Sequences were annotated with PyIR, a Python wrapper for IgBLAST v1.9, using IMGT germline references to assign V/J genes and CDR3. Reads were filtered out if the reads had weak V/J assignments (E-value above 1e-6), no CDR3, stop codons, out-of-frame junctions, or ambiguous translated residues. V3J clonotypes were defined as sequences sharing the same inferred V gene, J gene, and CDR3 amino acid sequence. The percentage overlap between two repertoires was calculated by dividing the number of shared unique clonotypes by the size of the smaller repertoire. Three approaches were used to assess repertoire richness: RTK rarefaction, the Chao1 estimator, and Recon v2.1 estimates of unobserved clonotypes. Generation probabilities were computed with OLGA for all TCRbeta clonotypes obtained by the gDNA method from several donors. The table was pulled from immuneACCESS by TCRdb, which kept in-frame rearrangements only. Such tables lose some clones; where checked, under half of the loss comes from unresolved V genes, and the rest has no known cause. The DNA gave D and trimming, while V, J and clone size come from that table. Counted in this sample were about 820,000 clones; almost 95% of them appeared once. The top ten constitute approximately 25% of the sample.

The investigation overall reported the following: Pairwise subsampling led to the expectation that sequencing depth would affect the degree of clonotype sharing among donors. Naive subsets generally had larger estimated clonotype richness than memory subsets did. Higher generation probabilities were observed for clonotypes shared by all four sorted-subset donors than for non-shared clonotypes. Because the study included a small number of donors, the genetic and exposure-history diversity represented was limited. Sharing across a few donors was observed for roughly 5% of naive CD4, over 3% of naive CD8, roughly 2.4% of memory CD4, and about 0.39% of memory CD8 clonotypes. Rarefaction of sorted-subset datasets indicated incomplete sequencing despite the large sequencing depth. Sampling was restricted to blood, and TCR repertoires in tissue are likely to differ from TCR repertoires in blood.

V gives up 3 bases and J gives up 0 bases, and the segment between their germline ends measures 12 bases. The cysteine opens and the phenylalanine closes a CDR3 of 16 amino acids. Only the CDR3 DNA is retained, 48 bases long and in frame from the first base. The germline V gene (reference sequence) provides CDR1 MNHEY and CDR2 SMNVEV. For the CD8 naive samples, CD45RO-negative cells were positively selected for CCR7, yielding a CD45RA+CCR7+ population from which TemRA cells were excluded. The donors were healthy, HIV-negative adults with no recently reported acute infections or vaccinations. Every donor was a Caucasian adult living in Nashville, Tennessee, USA. Blood was collected by leukapheresis, and PBMCs were isolated by Ficoll-Histopaque density gradient centrifugation and then cryopreserved in liquid nitrogen vapor phase. Analytical flow cytometry was used to check the purity and quantity of every magnetically sorted T cell population. Each sorted fraction had its genomic DNA isolated and then quantified by UV absorbance on a Nanodrop 2000c.

The sample was naive CD8+ T cells sorted from blood. Taken with the paper, the label for cell subset or site translates to: CD45RA+CCR7+. Rearrangement joined TRBV27 to TRBJ2-1; the D gene could be either TRBD1 or TRBD2, each agreeing at 5 bases. This TCR was recovered from a man aged 30 to 45 in good health. CDR3 protein: CASSFSGDLSYNEQFF. The DNA is TGTGCCAGCAGTTTTTCCGGGGACCTCTCCTACAATGAGCAGTTCTTC.